These T cell receptor beta chains were read from a single sample in a study of cytomegalovirus exposure and HLA in healthy donors. Repertoires were generated with immunoSEQ multiplex PCR, while TCRdb's copy carries only in-frame clones and drops some. The sample has 150,000 to 200,000 clones, nearly 70% seen once; the top ten hold roughly 10%. Sequencing was performed on PBMCs. The receptors come from a man aged 30-40 years in good health and CMV-seropositive. CDR3s include the opening cysteine and the closing phenylalanine or tryptophan. A D gene is named only where the DNA matches it firmly. A row's size may be missing; if present it is once, few, many or a size class.

size	V	J	D	DNA	CDR3
few	TRBV5-5	TRBJ1-4	NA	TGTGCCAGCAGCTCATACGGACTGGCGGGTAATGAAAAACTGTTTTTT	CASSSYGLAGNEKLFF
NA	TRBV30	TRBJ1-1	NA	TGTGCCTGGGAAAGTTTTGAGGGATACTTGAACACTGAAGCTTTCTTT	CAWESFEGYLNTEAFF
NA	TRBV18	TRBJ2-5	TRBD2	TGTGCCAGCTCACCACGGGTCCGCGGGAGGGCCGTACAAGAGACCCAGTACTTC	CASSPRVRGRAVQETQYF
NA	TRBV28	TRBJ2-1	NA	TGTGCCAGCATCGATTGGCAGGCCTTCGCCCCTGAGCAGTTCTTC	CASIDWQAFAPEQFF
NA	TRBV28	TRBJ1-5	NA	TGTGCCAGCAGACCCTACGGAGGGCATCAGCCCCAGCATTTT	CASRPYGGHQPQHF
once	TRBV7-8	TRBJ2-5	TRBD2	TGTGCCAGCAGCTACTATAGCGGGAGACGGGAGACCCAGTACTTC	CASSYYSGRRETQYF
NA	TRBV29-1	TRBJ1-1	NA	TGCAGCGTTGGAGGGGGGAGGGCCCGGGGGGCTTTCTTT	CSVGGGRARGAFF
NA	TRBV27	TRBJ2-7	NA	TGTGCCAGCAGGACAGAAGCCTACGAGCAGTACTTC	CASRTEAYEQYF
NA	TRBV7-3	TRBJ2-2	TRBD2	TGTGCCAGCACCCCGGGGGGGCGCGGAGTCACCGGGGAGCTGTTTTTT	CASTPGGRGVTGELFF
few	TRBV28	TRBJ1-2	NA	TGTGCCAGCAGTTTTCGGGGGGCTCTTGGCTACACCTTC	CASSFRGALGYTF
NA	TRBV13	TRBJ1-2	TRBD1	TGTGCCAGCAGCGTGGGACAGACCATCTATGGCTACACCTTC	CASSVGQTIYGYTF
NA	TRBV13	TRBJ1-5	NA	TGTGCCAGCAGCCCTTCTTGGCAGGTTGATGGCAATCAGCCCCAGCATTTT	CASSPSWQVDGNQPQHF
NA	TRBV14	TRBJ2-3	TRBD2	TGTGCCAGCTCGCGGACTAGCGTCACAGATACGCAGTATTTT	CASSRTSVTDTQYF
NA	TRBV12-2	TRBJ1-3	NA	TGTGCAAGTCGCTTAGAGGACAGCGGAAATAGTTCTGGAAACACCATATATTTT	CASRLEDSGNSSGNTIYF
NA	TRBV30	TRBJ2-7	NA	TGTGCCTGTGCATCCAGTAACGAGCAGTACTTC	CACASSNEQYF